This entry concerns a single T cell receptor (beta chain). There are many counts of this clonotype. What this receptor recognizes is not known. No per-base quality is available; no much larger clone lies one base away. This sample stems from a study of T cells in Graves' hyperthyroidism and ophthalmopathy (dated by TCRdb to between 2018 and 2021). A note on the overall study: Peripheral blood samples were taken at the time of initial diagnosis, prior to any treatment. TCR V-J signatures able to tell the groups apart were searched for in a discovery cohort of about a hundred patients, of whom roughly 42 had Graves' ophthalmopathy and 55 to 65 had stable Graves' hyperthyroidism. Whether ophthalmopathy could be predicted prospectively was tested in an independent validation cohort made up of about 20 hyperthyroidism patients plus 17 patients who later progressed to ophthalmopathy. The roughly 91 discovery patients were randomly split 7:3 into training and test sets. In about 6 Graves' hyperthyroidism patients, the study also compared T-cell repertoires from thyroid tissue with T-cell repertoires from blood. Following sampling, methimazole starting at 30 mg daily was given to hyperthyroidism patients, and high-dose intravenous methylprednisolone was given to ophthalmopathy patients. The paper reports TCR Vbeta CDR3 sequencing of over 120 peripheral blood samples: approximately 43 ophthalmopathy, over 70 hyperthyroidism and about 17 progressor patients.

Ophthalmopathy patients had moderately to severely active disease, Clinical Activity Score of at least 3, NOSPECS grade of at least 4, and duration under 3 months. The study excluded patients with uncontrolled infections, other autoimmune diseases, pregnancy or lactation. Diagnoses were based on clinical symptoms, serum thyroxine and TRAb, thyroid ultrasound and orbital computed tomography. Ficoll-Paque density gradient centrifugation was used to isolate PBMCs from about 10 ml of fresh peripheral blood. Trizol reagent was used to extract total RNA, and RNA quality was then checked on an Agilent 2100 Bioanalyzer. Overall results and qualifications from the work: A model built on a 13 V-J signature distinguished ophthalmopathy from stable hyperthyroidism, reaching about 88% sensitivity and around 81% specificity in cross-validation and 80%/75% in testing. Most expanded thyroid clonotypes (frequency above 0.001) were also detected in blood, a finding suggesting that blood repertoires may reflect thyroid immune responses. In validation, progression to ophthalmopathy was predicted by the model with nearly 71% sensitivity and 72.22% specificity, a median of approximately 6.5 months before onset. No statistical method was used to set the sample size in advance, and investigators knew the group allocation.

The TCR beta CDR3 regions were amplified from RNA transcripts. The TCR CDR3 was subjected to a first round of RT-PCR using the HTBI primer set and the Qiagen OneStep RT-PCR kit. A second multiplex PCR round built the libraries, followed by size selection and purification. The libraries were sequenced on an Illumina HiSeq2000 using paired-end 100 bp reads. As for the original processing: Raw data were processed with SOAPnuke, discarding reads with adapters, uncalled bases, mean Phred below 15, or no exact constant-primer or identifier match. COPE v1.2.5 was used to merge the high-quality paired reads, and each unique nucleotide sequence was defined as a clonotype. MiTCR v1.1 was used to align clonotypes to the IMGT TRBV, TRBD and TRBJ reference segments. The analysis was restricted to V-J combinations with a frequency above 0.0001, which together covered just over 99% of the repertoires. The TCS score was defined as F50 (clonal expansion) divided by E x V (chaos), with BLOSUM62-based TCRdist calculated between CDR3 peptides within each V-J. Welch's t-statistics and random forest reduced fewer than 600 V-J features to about 13, which were used in a naive Bayes classifier (R e1071). Through fastp at Q25 and MiXCR, TCRdb rebuilt clones from the public reads, retaining in-frame beta chains. Every entry covers one CDR3 protein and lists the most common genes and DNA from its rows. TCRdb, rather than the study authors, made the V and J calls. This sample lists over 350,000 distinct CDR3 sequences; about 14% were detected once. 13% of the sample lies in the top ten.

The CDR1 and CDR2 encoded by the germline V gene are SGHAT and FQNNGV. The CDR3 holds 10 amino acids from the cysteine to the phenylalanine. The sequence is cut down to CDR3 DNA, 30 bases in frame from base 1. V is cut by 6 bases and J by 9 bases, and the space between the germline ends is 6 bases. The V and J segments used are TRBV11-2 and TRBJ2-1; tentative D gene TRBD1, with 5 bases matching. The clonotype was recovered from a man aged 18 to 30 with Graves' ophthalmopathy. Source material: blood. Read as DNA, the sequence is TGTGCCAGCAGGGGGCTTGAGCAGTTCTTC. This gives the protein CASRGLEQFF.